The 10 T cell receptor beta chains below come from one sample, sequenced in a study of cytomegalovirus exposure and HLA in healthy donors. Researchers ran the PCR with 60 Vbeta and 13 Jbeta primers. The table came from immunoSEQ multiplex PCR; TCRdb's copy has only in-frame clones and leaves some out. The top ten hold 4.5% to 5% of the sample, which has more than 90,000 clones, 70% to 85% seen once. Sequences were obtained from PBMCs. These receptors originate from a man in his fifties or sixties in good health and CMV-seropositive.

The chain combines TRBV27 with TRBJ1-1, with TRBD1 as a possible D gene (5 bases). V lost 1 base and J lost 7, with 7 bases in between. The V gene's germline CDR1 is MNHEY and CDR2 SMNVEV (reference sequence). CDR3 length: 12 amino acids. CDR3 amino acids: CASSLWQGEAFF. CDR3 sequence (DNA): TGTGCCAGCAGTTTATGGCAGGGTGAAGCTTTCTTT.

V usage is TRBV5-1 and J usage is TRBJ2-1; TRBD1 agrees at 7 bases. Germline V gene lookup returns CDR1 SGHRS and CDR2 YFSETQ. With 1 base clipped from V and 10 bases from J, the junction kept 11 bases outside the gene matches. The CDR3 has 15 residues. CDR3: CASSLTGTEGAEQFF. The CDR3 nucleotides are TGCGCCAGCAGCTTGACCGGGACAGAGGGAGCGGAGCAGTTCTTC. The variable domain in full, with the rest retrieved from reference TRBV5-1 and TRBJ2-1, is KAGVTQTPRYLIKTRGQQVTLSCSPISGHRSVSWYQQTPGQGLQFLFEYFSETQRNKGNFPGRFSGRQFSNSRSEMNVSTLELGDSALYLCASSLTGTEGAEQFFGPGTRLTVL.

The rearrangement uses TRBV28 and TRBJ1-3, with 11 nucleotides matching TRBD1. Germline CDR1 reads MDHEN; CDR2 reads SYDVKM. V lost 5 bases and J lost 4; bases outside the gene matches: 7. CDR3 length: 16 amino acids. The CDR3 DNA reads TGTGCCAGCAGTACCAGGGACAGGGGGACGGGAAACACCATATATTTT. Translated: CASSTRDRGTGNTIYF.

The V call is TRBV7-2, the J call TRBJ1-2, with a tentative D call TRBD1 (6 bases). CDR1 and CDR2 from the germline V gene are SGHTA and FQGNSA. CDR3 size: 14 residues. Deletions cut 3 bases from V and 6 bases from J, with 14 bases between. The CDR3: CASSLMNRVDGYTF. In nucleotides, the CDR3 is TGTGCCAGCAGCTTGATGAACAGGGTCGATGGCTACACCTTC. Full variable domain (outside the CDR3, taken from reference TRBV7-2 and TRBJ1-2): GAGVSQSPSNKVTEKGKDVELRCDPISGHTALYWYRQSLGQGLEFLIYFQGNSAPDKSGLPSDRFSAERTGGSVSTLTIQRTQQEDSAVYLCASSLMNRVDGYTFGSGTRLTVV.

Worth noting for this clone: An end of the junction differs from the germline gene, which may be a read error. Other DNA sequences within the sample encode an identical CDR3. The V and J genes are TRBV6-6 and TRBJ1-6, with 7 positions matching TRBD1. The CDR3 contains 15 residues. Germline V CDR1 and CDR2: MNHNY, SVGAGI (reference sequence). The CDR3 DNA sequence: TGTGCCAGCAGTTGGGGACAGAAGGTAAATTCCCCCCTCCACTTT. Translation: CASSWGQKVNSPLHF.

DNA for the CDR3: TGTGCCAGCACCCTAGCGGGAGAGTCCTACAATGAGCAGTTCTTC. It codes for CASTLAGESYNEQFF. The chain recombines TRBV6-5 with TRBJ2-1, with TRBD2 identical over 10 bases. Germline CDR1 reads MNHEY; CDR2 reads SVGAGI. V trimming: 7 bases; J trimming: 1 base; junction bases outside the gene matches: 4. The CDR3 consists of 15 residues.

V gene TRBV19 combines with J gene TRBJ1-2; 8 bases are a match to TRBD1. V dropped 5 bases and J dropped 4; count of bases not matched to a gene: 3. The CDR3 consists of 13 residues. In germline, CDR1 is LNHDA, CDR2 SQIVND (reference sequence). The CDR3 loop reads CASSWDRSYGYTF. CDR3 DNA: TGTGCCAGTAGTTGGGACAGGAGCTATGGCTACACCTTC.

CDR3 nucleotide sequence: TGTGCCAGCAGTTCCACAAGCGGGAGGGGATCCTACGAGCAGTACTTC. This gives the protein CASSSTSGRGSYEQYF. The rearrangement uses TRBV6-6 and TRBJ2-7; 10 bases line up with TRBD2. V was pared by 4 bases and J by 1 base, with 7 bases of the junction left unmatched. Germline values: CDR1 MNHNY, CDR2 SVGAGI (reference sequence). There are 16 residues in the CDR3.

This clone was detected a few times. The chain links TRBV25-1 to TRBJ1-5; 8 nucleotides line up with TRBD1. The germline V gene encodes CDR1 MGHDK and CDR2 SYGVNS. J gave up 3 bases and V 8 bases, and 12 bases lay outside the gene matches. The CDR3 has 16 amino acids. The CDR3 nucleotides are TGTGCCAGCTGGAGGACAGGGCGCTTTTTCAATCAGCCCCAGCATTTT. Translating gives CASWRTGRFFNQPQHF.

The J gene is TRBJ1-1, the V gene TRBV28; D is perhaps TRBD1 (5 bases). The V end was cut by 4 bases, the J end by 1 base, with 7 bases between. CDR1 and CDR2 from the germline V gene are MDHEN and SYDVKM. CDR3 length: 13 amino acids. The CDR3 region is CASSWGQNTEAFF. DNA for the CDR3: TGTGCCAGCAGTTGGGGCCAGAACACTGAAGCTTTCTTT.